This T cell receptor beta chain comes out of a study of blood T cell repertoires in COVID-19. Across the study: The analysed material was cDNA or gDNA that came from T cells, B-cell-depleted T cells, or PBMCs.

This CDR3 spans 13 amino acids. The ends were cut back, 6 bases at V and 5 bases at J, with 13 bases in the middle. Germline V gene sequence: CDR1 MNHEY, CDR2 SMNVEV (reference sequence). Everyone who took part was roughly 18 to 89 years old, and they came from some 23 US areas. Cohort placement rested on clinical history that participants reported themselves. Authors' methods: How many nucleated cells were present was estimated from reference gene primer amplification. The method was immunoSEQ multiplex PCR; TCRdb's version includes in-frame clones alone and lacks a portion of them. V and J calls and clone size are those listed in that table; D and trimming were worked out from the DNA. The sample has approximately 440,000 clones; about 90% are singletons.

The sample taken for sequencing was PBMCs or T cells enriched from blood (not recorded which). The rearrangement links TRBV27 to TRBJ1-2, with D maybe TRBD1 (5 bases). The TCR was taken from a man aged 18 to 30 who had recovered from COVID-19. CDR3 amino acids: CASSPGLSYGYTF. As DNA, the CDR3 is TGTGCCAGCAGCCCAGGGTTGTCTTATGGCTACACCTTC.